The clone carrying this T cell receptor (beta chain) was recorded at least ten times. No antigen is known for it. CDR1 and CDR2 from the germline V gene are SEHNR and FQNEAQ (reference sequence). The CDR3 loop spans 14 amino acids. Trimming removed 5 bases at V and 5 bases at J, with 13 bases between. This sample stems from a study of T cell repertoires in cytomegalovirus infection. Study information: From public TCR beta signatures came an indication of both CMV infection and matching HLA type.

Regarding the study as a whole: It was HLA-C-restricted CMV-specific TCR beta clonotypes that dominated the response ex vivo. Using cumulative public TCR beta family frequency, the authors identified those who carried CMV together with the relevant HLA.

Using its own MiXCR run on the reads, TCRdb lists one record per CDR3 protein. The profile shows fewer than 700,000 distinct CDR3 sequences, roughly 26% of them singletons. The receptor comes from a human donor in good health (CMV status not recorded). Some clones in this sample may be carry-over from other donors' samples. The chain employs TRBV7-9 and TRBJ2-1, with D tentatively TRBD2 (6 bases). Specimen: CD8+ T cells from PBMCs. Here the CDR3 DNA reads TGTGCCAGCAGCGCGGGATCAAGGAACAATGAGCAGTTCTTC. Translation: CASSAGSRNNEQFF. Full variable domain (remainder filled in from reference TRBV7-9 and TRBJ2-1): DTGVSQNPRHKITKRGQNVTFRCDPISEHNRLYWYRQTLGQGPEFLTYFQNEAQLEKSRLLSDRFSAERPKGSFSTLEIQRTEQGDSAMYLCASSAGSRNNEQFFGPGTRLTVL.